Reported below is one T cell receptor beta chain. Its antigen is as yet unknown. The data derive from a study of T cells expressing NK-cell markers. For the study at large: Seropositivity for HCMV was found in seven of the eight sequenced donors, with one seronegative. Overall study findings and caveats: Several of the donors carried dominant NKG2C+ clonotypes that took up roughly 1.0-7.5% of their CD8+ T cells.

It was by 5'RACE template switching with UMIs that TCR beta cDNA was made. TCRdb reprocessed the 5' RACE reads, with one entry per CDR3 protein and no DNA. Here the sample table reports roughly 350,000 distinct CDR3 sequences. Germline values: CDR1 LNHNV, CDR2 YYDKDF (reference sequence). The CDR3 runs to 14 residues. This clonotype was sampled from a man aged 18-70 years in good health. The chain combines TRBV15 with TRBJ1-5; the D call from TCRdb, TRBD1, cannot be confirmed without DNA. Sequenced material: blood T cells: a sorted CD56 or NKG2C T cell subset, CD4+ or CD8+ T cells, or bulk PBMC T cells (not recorded which). The CDR3 region is CATSTGGRNQPQHF.